What follows are 21 T cell receptor beta chains derived from one specimen sequenced in a study of type 1 and type 2 diabetes patients. Amplification started from genomic DNA. The TCR beta CDR3 region was amplified using 30 forward and 13 reverse primers. TCRdb ran MiXCR on the multiplex PCR reads and lists one entry per CDR3 protein. The profile shows about 290,000 distinct CDR3 sequences, roughly 44% of them singletons. Sequences were obtained from peripheral blood mononuclear cells (PBMCs). These TCRs come from a man aged 18 to 35 with type 2 diabetes.

This clonotype was seen only a few times. The CDR3: CATSDLEWVLPGGGRGYTF. Here the CDR3 DNA reads TGTGCCACCAGTGATTTGGAGTGGGTCTTGCCAGGGGGCGGACGTGGCTACACCTTC. This chain joins TRBV24-1 and TRBJ1-2; 8 bases are shared with TRBD1. Germline assignment: CDR1 KGHDR and CDR2 SFDVKD. Losses at the gene ends were 0 bases for V and 7 bases for J; bases not matched to a gene: 18. The CDR3 is 19 amino acids.

This chain links TRBV25-1 with TRBJ2-7; 10 bases are a match to TRBD2. CDR3 length equals 16 residues. Germline trimming cut 11 bases from V and 3 bases from J; bases unmatched to any gene: 16. The V gene's germline CDR1 is MGHDK and CDR2 SYGVNS. CDR3 protein: CASGDASGRSNYEQYF. The CDR3 bases are TGTGCCTCCGGGGACGCTAGCGGGAGAAGTAACTACGAGCAGTACTTC.

This clonotype is labeled as medium-sized. This sequence joins TRBV27 and TRBJ2-1; 9 bases are a match to TRBD2. V shed 8 bases and J 2 bases; nucleotides not matched to a gene: 1. This CDR3 comprises 13 residues. Germline-derived CDR1 and CDR2 are MNHEY and SMNVEV (reference sequence). The CDR3 region has the DNA TGTGCCAGCGCGGGAGGGCCCTACAATGAGCAGTTCTTC. It translates to CASAGGPYNEQFF.

The chain combines TRBV6-1 with TRBJ2-7; D is uncertain. V was clipped by 2 bases and J by 4 bases, with 15 bases between them. There are 15 residues in the CDR3. Germline V lookup: CDR1 MNHNS, CDR2 SASEGT. The CDR3 DNA follows: TGTGCCAGCAGTGAACAAGCAGGAGCTTATTACGAGCAGTACTTC. Translated, it gives CASSEQAGAYYEQYF.

This chain links TRBV5-6 with TRBJ1-1, with D tentatively TRBD1 (6 bases). Trimming took 0 bases from V and 0 from J, leaving 12 bases between them. Per the germline V gene, CDR1 is SGHDT and CDR2 is YYEEEE. The length of the CDR3 is 16 residues. Here the CDR3 DNA reads TGTGCCAGCAGCTTGGATGTAGGACAGCTGAACACTGAAGCTTTCTTT. This sequence encodes CASSLDVGQLNTEAFF.

In the case of this clonotype: This may be a read error, as it is one base from a much larger clone. The V and J genes are TRBV6-6 and TRBJ2-7, with D hard to call. The germline CDR1 and CDR2 sequences are MNHNY and SVGAGI (reference sequence). This CDR3 spans 12 amino acids. V was cut by 9 bases and J by 0 bases, with 9 bases left in between. In nucleotides, the CDR3 is TGTGCCAGTAGTGACTGCTCCTACGAGCAGTACTTC. Translating it yields CASSDCSYEQYF.

In this sample, this clonotype turned up a few times. J is TRBJ2-2 and V is TRBV20-1; possibly TRBD1 for D (5 bases). Germline CDR1 is DFQATT and CDR2 is SNEGSKA (reference sequence). Between the trimmed V and J ends, which lost 6 bases and 2 bases, there was a span of 13 bases. The CDR3 length is 14 residues. This CDR3 reads CSANVRVNTGELFF. The DNA for the CDR3 is TGCAGTGCGAACGTCAGGGTCAACACCGGGGAGCTGTTTTTT.

This clonotype appeared many times. This chain links TRBV10-3 with TRBJ2-7; a possible D gene is TRBD2 (6 bases). The CDR3 length is 13 residues. Germline V CDR1 and CDR2: ENHRY, SYGVKD. V was pared by 7 bases and J by 0 bases, with 10 bases between. CDR3 sequence: CAIKGTDSYEQYF. The DNA for the CDR3 is TGTGCCATCAAGGGGACTGACTCCTACGAGCAGTACTTC.

The J gene is TRBJ2-7, the V gene TRBV19, with TRBD1 matching over 7 bases. Unmatched junction bases numbered 13, after V lost 5 bases and J lost 3 bases. The CDR3 covers 16 residues. Germline CDR1 LNHDA, CDR2 SQIVND (reference sequence). CDR3: CASSRRTGALYYEQYF. In DNA form, the CDR3 reads TGTGCCAGTAGTCGAAGGACAGGAGCACTATACTACGAGCAGTACTTC.

The chain uses TRBV12-5 and TRBJ1-1; 8 bases fit TRBD1. The germline gives CDR1 LGHNT, CDR2 FRNRAP. J was trimmed by 10 bases and V by 6 bases; bases with no gene match: 10. The CDR3 totals 13 residues. In DNA, the CDR3 is TGTGCTAGTGGCTTTGGACAGGGCGCGGCAGCTTTCTTT. It codes for CASGFGQGAAAFF.

V is TRBV5-1 and J is TRBJ2-1; no reliable D call. V shed 5 bases and J shed 5 bases, with 5 bases lying between them. CDR3 size: 11 residues. CDR1 is SGHRS and CDR2 is YFSETQ in the germline V gene. CDR3 coding DNA: TGCGCCAGCAGGTGGGACAATGAGCAGTTCTTC. As protein: CASRWDNEQFF.

A word on this clonotype: At one boundary the junction diverges from the germline segment, which might be a read error. This chain joins TRBV5-1 and TRBJ2-3; the D is unclear. The CDR3 consists of 13 residues. Germline CDR1 SGHRS, CDR2 YFSETQ. CDR3 amino acids: CASSLVPSDTQYF. The CDR3 coding sequence is TGCGCGAGCAGCTTGGTTCCGTCAGATACGCAGTATTTT.

The V call is TRBV20-1, the J call TRBJ2-7; D assignment may be TRBD1 or TRBD2 (5 bases each). V was clipped by 6 bases and J by 1 base, with 19 bases between them. The germline V gene encodes CDR1 DFQATT and CDR2 SNEGSKA (reference sequence). This CDR3 has 15 amino acids. The CDR3 loop is CSARPLRGQSYEQYF. CDR3 DNA sequence: TGCAGTGCACGTCCACTGAGGGGCCAATCCTACGAGCAGTACTTC.

In this sample, this clonotype turned up a few times. V and J are TRBV2 and TRBJ1-2; D may be TRBD1 (6 bases). Germline CDR1 SNHLY, CDR2 FYNNEI. Deletions cut 1 base from V and 5 bases from J, with 14 bases between. The CDR3 totals 15 residues. CDR3 sequence (DNA): TGTGCCAGCAGTGAAGAAACGGGACAACTTTATGGCTACACCTTC. This translates into CASSEETGQLYGYTF.

The chain joins TRBV29-1 to TRBJ2-5, with no clear D. The V gene's germline CDR1 is SQVTM and CDR2 ANQGSEA. The V end lost 4 bases, the J end lost 2 bases, and 8 bases lay between the germline ends. CDR3 length: 12 residues. This chain's CDR3 is CSVVSRQETQYF. CDR3 sequence (DNA): TGCAGCGTTGTCTCCAGACAAGAGACCCAGTACTTC.

The V call is TRBV3-1, the J call TRBJ2-7, with D perhaps matching TRBD2 (6 bases). This CDR3 contains 15 residues. Germline CDR1 is LGHDT and CDR2 is YNNKEL (reference sequence). The V end lost 4 bases, the J end lost 3 bases, and 16 bases lay between the germline ends. CDR3 coding DNA: TGTGCCAGCAGCCCCCTTACGGGAGAGGTCTACGAGCAGTACTTC. Translation gives CASSPLTGEVYEQYF.

The genes are TRBV9 and TRBJ2-7; no reliable D call. The V gene lost 2 bases and the J gene lost 0 bases, with 9 bases spanning the gap. The CDR3 has 14 amino acids. Germline lookup yields CDR1 SGDLS and CDR2 YYNGEE. This CDR3 is CASSVGSNSYEQYF. The CDR3 coding sequence is TGTGCCAGCAGCGTGGGCAGTAACTCCTACGAGCAGTACTTC.

This rearrangement joins TRBV12-3 or TRBV12-4 to TRBJ1-5; D not resolved. V was cut by 3 bases and J by 6 bases, with 6 bases left in between. The CDR3 spans 12 residues. The CDR3 here is CASSFPGQPQHF. The CDR3 DNA sequence: TGTGCCAGCAGTTTTCCCGGTCAGCCCCAGCATTTT.

Details on this clonotype: Relative to the germline gene, one junction end is altered; a read error may explain this. V and J are TRBV10-1 and TRBJ1-2; D not certain. CDR1 and CDR2 from the germline V gene are WNHNN and SYGVQD (reference sequence). This CDR3 comprises 12 residues. The CDR3 reads CASSPGPYGYTF. The CDR3 DNA is TGTGCCAGCTCACCAGGCCCCTATGGCTACACCTTC.

This clonotype was found a few times. The chain joins TRBV24-1 to TRBJ2-5; 8 bases match TRBD1. The trim removed 3 bases at V and 2 bases at J, leaving 7 bases unmatched. The CDR3 extends over 16 amino acids. The V gene's germline CDR1 is KGHDR and CDR2 SFDVKD. The DNA of the CDR3 is TGTGCCACCAGTGATCATGGGACAGGTCAACAAGAGACCCAGTACTTC. Translating gives CATSDHGTGQQETQYF.

In this sample, this clonotype turned up many times. The gene calls are TRBV25-1 and TRBJ2-3; perhaps TRBD1 as D (6 bases). The germline V and J ends were trimmed by 3 bases and 0 bases, with 13 bases remaining between them. Germline V lookup: CDR1 MGHDK, CDR2 SYGVNS. The CDR3 extends over 16 amino acids. CDR3 residues: CASSDQDRTSTDTQYF. The DNA for the CDR3 is TGTGCCAGCAGTGATCAAGACAGGACCAGCACAGATACGCAGTATTTT.